This TCR beta chain emerged from a study of blood T cell repertoires in COVID-19. About the research overall: Material from acute and convalescent COVID-19 was sourced from the United States, Italy and Spain.

The repertoire was sequenced with immunoSEQ multiplex PCR; TCRdb's copy has only in-frame clones and lacks some. The sample shows 430,000 or so clones, around nine tenths of them seen only once. Participants spanned ages about 18 to 90 years and resided in over 20 US areas. The study assigned cohorts using participant-reported clinical history. The CDR3 has 16 residues. Germline V gene sequence: CDR1 MNHEY, CDR2 SMNVEV (reference sequence). The V end lost 4 bases, the J end lost 1 base, and 15 bases lay between the germline ends. The chain has TRBV27 and TRBJ2-3; D not resolved. The sample comprised PBMCs or T cells enriched from blood (not recorded which). The receptor's source is a woman aged 40 to 55 who had recovered from COVID-19. CDR3 nucleotide sequence: TGTGCCAGCAGTTCCCCCGAGCTCTTCGGCACAGATACGCAGTATTTT. Protein: CASSSPELFGTDTQYF.